Sequencing of this T cell receptor (beta chain) was carried out in a study of T cells in Graves' hyperthyroidism and ophthalmopathy. Study-level information: Peripheral blood was obtained at initial diagnosis, preceding any treatment.

This clonotype was counted a few times. V was shortened by 0 bases and J by 6 bases, with 12 bases between the two germline ends. The CDR3 totals 15 residues. Germline CDR1 reads SGHTS; CDR2 reads YDEGEE. Amplified TCR beta CDR3 regions derived from RNA transcripts. The TCR CDR3 was amplified in a first-round RT-PCR using the HTBI primer set. One entry per CDR3 protein, called by TCRdb with MiXCR from the multiplex PCR reads. The table shows around 340,000 distinct CDR3 sequences, with about 18% occurring only once. The TCR was taken from a woman aged 25-40 years with Graves' hyperthyroidism that later progressed to Graves' ophthalmopathy. The sample was blood. This sequence joins TRBV5-8 and TRBJ1-4, with D perhaps TRBD1 (5 bases). The CDR3 loop reads CASSLGPGLDEKLFF. In DNA form, the CDR3 reads TGTGCCAGCAGCTTGGGGCCAGGGTTGGATGAAAAACTGTTTTTT.